This TCR beta chain is from a study of shared clonotypes between healthy human individuals. Broader study findings: Relative to memory subsets, naive subsets generally showed larger estimated richness.

Sequencing used immunoSEQ multiplex PCR; TCRdb keeps in-frame clones, though not all of them. The sample has 2.3 million or so clones, approximately 93% seen once. Trimming cost V 2 bases and J 4 bases, with 3 bases left between them. Germline loops: CDR1 SGHTA, CDR2 FQGNSA. The CDR3 consists of 12 residues. On this clone itself: Its antigen is not known. This sample includes further DNA sequences coding for the same CDR3.

Sequencing input: naive CD4+ T cells from PBMCs. Subset in this sample: CD45RA+ positively selected. The TCR comes from a man aged 18 to 30 in good health. Some clones in this sample may be carry-over from other donors' samples. The chain carries TRBV7-2 and TRBJ1-3; D is unclear. The CDR3: CASSLSGNTIYF. In DNA form, the CDR3 reads TGTGCCAGCAGCTTATCAGGAAACACCATATATTTT. Full variable domain (rest looked up from reference TRBV7-2 and TRBJ1-3): GAGVSQSPSNKVTEKGKDVELRCDPISGHTALYWYRQSLGQGLEFLIYFQGNSAPDKSGLPSDRFSAERTGGSVSTLTIQRTQQEDSAVYLCASSLSGNTIYFGEGSWLTVV.